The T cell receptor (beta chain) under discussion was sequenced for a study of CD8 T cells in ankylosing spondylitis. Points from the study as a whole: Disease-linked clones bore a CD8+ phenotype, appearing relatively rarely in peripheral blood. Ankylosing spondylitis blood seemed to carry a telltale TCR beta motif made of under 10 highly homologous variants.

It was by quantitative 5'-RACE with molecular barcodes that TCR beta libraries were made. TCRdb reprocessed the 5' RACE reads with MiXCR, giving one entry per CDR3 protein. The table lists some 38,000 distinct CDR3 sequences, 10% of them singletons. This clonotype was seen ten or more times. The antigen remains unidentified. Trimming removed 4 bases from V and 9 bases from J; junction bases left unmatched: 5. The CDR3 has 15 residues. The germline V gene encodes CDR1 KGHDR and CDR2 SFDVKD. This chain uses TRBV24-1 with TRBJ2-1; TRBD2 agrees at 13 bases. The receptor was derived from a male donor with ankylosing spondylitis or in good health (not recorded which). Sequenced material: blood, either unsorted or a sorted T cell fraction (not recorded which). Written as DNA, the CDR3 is TGTGCCACCAGTGACCAGACTAGCGGGAGGACTGAGCAGTTCTTC. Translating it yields CATSDQTSGRTEQFF.